The 21 T cell receptor beta chains below come from one sample, sequenced in a study of OX40 agonist ivuxolimab in advanced cancers. TCRdb keeps only in-frame clones here, not all; method: immunoSEQ multiplex PCR. The profile shows 52,000 or so clones, approximately 80% of them singletons. Sequencing was performed on CD4+ or CD8+ T cells sorted from blood, taken in a trial of the OX40 agonist ivuxolimab. All receptors derive from an adult with an advanced solid tumor such as melanoma, head and neck, liver or kidney cancer.

The chain couples TRBV6-5 to TRBJ1-1; D possibly corresponds to TRBD1 (5 bases). Germline V CDR1 and CDR2: MNHEY, SVGAGI. V gave up 2 bases and J gave up 1 base, with 11 bases separating them. CDR3 length: 15 residues. The DNA of the CDR3 is TGTGCCAGCAGTTACGAGGGGAGCGGGAACACTGAAGCTTTCTTT. This sequence encodes CASSYEGSGNTEAFF.

The CDR3: CASSPRTGQETQYF. The CDR3 nucleotides read TGTGCCAGCAGCCCCCGGACAGGACAAGAGACCCAGTACTTC. The chain combines TRBV9 with TRBJ2-5; 7 bases are a match to TRBD1. This CDR3 comprises 14 residues. With V trimmed by 4 bases and J by 2 bases, 5 bases remained unmatched. The V gene's germline CDR1 is SGDLS and CDR2 YYNGEE. Combining the CDR3 with reference TRBV9 and TRBJ2-5 gives the whole variable domain DSGVTQTPKHLITATGQRVTLRCSPRSGDLSVYWYQQSLDQGLQFLIQYYNGEERAKGNILERFSAQQFPDLHSELNLSSLELGDSALYFCASSPRTGQETQYFGPGTRLLVL.

The chain uses TRBV2 and TRBJ1-1; D gene uncertain. Germline V gene lookup returns CDR1 SNHLY and CDR2 FYNNEI. V lost 11 bases to trimming and J lost 1 base, with 17 bases between them. The CDR3 has 14 amino acids. CDR3 DNA sequence: TGTGCCTCCCTACTCGACGGAGAGAACACTGAAGCTTTCTTT. Its protein product is CASLLDGENTEAFF.

The chain is built from TRBV12-5 and TRBJ2-3; D call uncertain. Germline V gene lookup returns CDR1 LGHNT and CDR2 FRNRAP. The V end was cut by 7 bases, the J end by 4 bases, with 15 bases between. This CDR3 comprises 14 residues. CDR3 sequence (DNA): TGTGCTAGTGCCCCTGGTCAGGTCGCAGATACGCAGTATTTT. Protein sequence: CASAPGQVADTQYF.

The CDR3 region is CASHLRQGPRGGELFF. The DNA for the CDR3 is TGTGCCAGCCATCTTCGACAGGGACCGAGGGGCGGGGAGCTGTTTTTT. The chain combines TRBV19 with TRBJ2-2, with TRBD1 identical over 7 bases. Germline assignment: CDR1 LNHDA and CDR2 SQIVND (reference sequence). J was trimmed by 7 bases and V by 9 bases; bases with no gene match: 17. The CDR3 totals 16 residues.

The chain is built from TRBV6-6 and TRBJ2-7, with a possible D match to TRBD1 (6 bases). The V and J ends lost 5 bases and 4 bases respectively, with 9 bases between them. Per germline, CDR1 MNHNY and CDR2 SVGAGI (reference sequence). The CDR3 covers 12 residues. CDR3 nucleotides: TGTGCCAGCAGTACGACAGGATACGAGCAGTACTTC. This encodes CASSTTGYEQYF.

The gene calls are TRBV2 and TRBJ1-4; weak D call: TRBD1 (5 bases). The CDR3 totals 15 residues. CDR1 is SNHLY and CDR2 is FYNNEI in the germline V gene. V was pared by 7 bases and J by 3 bases, with 15 bases between. The CDR3 DNA reads TGTGCCAGCAACGAGGGGCTGTGGGCTAATGAAAAACTGTTTTTT. Residues: CASNEGLWANEKLFF. Filled out from reference TRBV2 and TRBJ1-4, the complete variable domain reads EPEVTQTPSHQVTQMGQEVILRCVPISNHLYFYWYRQILGQKVEFLVSFYNNEISEKSEIFDDQFSVERPDGSNFTLKIRSTKLEDSAMYFCASNEGLWANEKLFFGSGTQLSVL.

The chain uses TRBV19 and TRBJ2-3, with D possibly matching TRBD2 (5 bases). Trimming stripped 5 bases from V and 4 bases from J, with 19 bases between. The germline V gene has CDR1 LNHDA and CDR2 SQIVND (reference sequence). The CDR3 is 16 residues long. This CDR3 is CASSPTGSVGSDTQYF. The CDR3 DNA follows: TGTGCCAGTAGTCCGACGGGGTCGGTGGGATCAGATACGCAGTATTTT. Together with reference TRBV19 and TRBJ2-3, the CDR3 gives the full variable domain: DGGITQSPKYLFRKEGQNVTLSCEQNLNHDAMYWYRQDPGQGLRLIYYSQIVNDFQKGDIAEGYSVSREKKESFPLTVTSAQKNPTAFYLCASSPTGSVGSDTQYFGPGTRLTVL.

In nucleotides, the CDR3 is TGTGCCAGCTCACCCCTAGGACAGGCTCTAAACAATGAGCAGTTCTTC. Amino acids: CASSPLGQALNNEQFF. The chain employs TRBV18 and TRBJ2-1; the match to TRBD1 covers 7 bases. The V gene's germline CDR1 is KGHSH and CDR2 LQKENI. J was trimmed by 5 bases and V by 3 bases; bases with no gene match: 10. The CDR3 covers 16 residues.

V is TRBV18 and J is TRBJ2-7, with 7 nucleotides matching TRBD2. V was pared by 2 bases and J by 3 bases, with 10 bases of the junction left unmatched. Germline V gives CDR1 KGHSH, CDR2 LQKENI. This CDR3 is 16 amino acids long. CDR3 nucleotides: TGTGCCAGCTCACCATACGGGCCTAGCGGACTCTACGAGCAGTACTTC. Translated: CASSPYGPSGLYEQYF.

The rearrangement links TRBV21-1 to TRBJ1-4; TRBD1, as called in the table, went unchecked against the DNA. TRBV21-1 is a known pseudogene. The CDR3 runs to 16 residues. The CDR3 DNA follows: TGTGCCAGCAGCAAACCGGGACACACAACTAATGAAAAACTGTTTTTT. Translated: CASSKPGHTTNEKLFF.

The rearrangement joins TRBV5-4 to TRBJ2-1; D call uncertain. Germline CDR1 SGHNT, CDR2 YYREEE (reference sequence). V was shortened by 1 base and J by 0 bases, with 14 bases between the two germline ends. The CDR3 contains 17 residues. The CDR3 loop reads CASSLLISPTSYNEQFF. For the CDR3, the DNA is TGTGCCAGCAGCTTGTTGATTAGCCCTACCTCCTACAATGAGCAGTTCTTC.

This clone was counted only a few times. The rearrangement joins TRBV11-3 to TRBJ1-5, with D hard to call. The V end was cut by 5 bases, the J end by 4 bases, with 9 bases between. The germline gives CDR1 SGHNT, CDR2 YENEEA. The CDR3 loop spans 13 amino acids. The CDR3 nucleotides read TGTGCCAGCAGCCCCTCGAGAAATCAGCCCCAGCATTTT. The encoded protein is CASSPSRNQPQHF.

This sequence joins TRBV18 and TRBJ2-3; D not certain. Germline V gene data show CDR1 as KGHSH and CDR2 as LQKENI. V gave up 3 bases and J gave up 4 bases, with 11 bases separating them. The CDR3 contains 14 residues. The DNA of the CDR3 is TGTGCCAGCTCACCTACTAAACAGCCAGATACGCAGTATTTT. It is translated as CASSPTKQPDTQYF.

This chain links TRBV2 with TRBJ2-5; no clear D gene. The DNA end lines up better with TRBJ2-7; the J call may be wrong. Germline CDR1 SNHLY, CDR2 FYNNEI. CDR3 size: 15 residues. The CDR3 DNA is TGTGCCAGCAGCGCGCGGAACCTCGGAACCAACGAGCAGTACTTC. Encoded protein: CASSARNLGTNEQYF.

V gene TRBV11-3 combines with J gene TRBJ2-7, with 9 bases fitting TRBD1. J gave up 7 bases and V 4 bases, and 5 bases lay outside the gene matches. Germline CDR1 is SGHNT and CDR2 is YENEEA. This CDR3 has 13 amino acids. The CDR3 DNA is TGTGCCAGCAGCTACGGACAGGGGCGGGAGCAGTACTTC. Translated: CASSYGQGREQYF. Complete variable domain (other parts from reference TRBV11-3 and TRBJ2-7): EAGVVQSPRYKIIEKKQPVAFWCNPISGHNTLYWYLQNLGQGPELLIRYENEEAVDDSQLPKDRFSAERLKGVDSTLKIQPAELGDSAVYLCASSYGQGREQYFGPGTRLTVT.

The J gene is TRBJ1-6, the V gene TRBV30; D is perhaps TRBD1 (5 bases). The germline CDR1 and CDR2 sequences are GTSNPN and SVGIG (reference sequence). This CDR3 region has 13 residues. Trimming cost V 2 bases and J 7 bases, with 9 bases left between them. The CDR3 DNA reads as TGTGCCTGGAGTACTGGACAAAATTCACCCCTCCACTTT. This gives the protein CAWSTGQNSPLHF. Full variable domain (outside the CDR3, taken from reference TRBV30 and TRBJ1-6): SQTIHQWPATLVQPVGSPLSLECTVEGTSNPNLYWYRQAAGRGLQLLFYSVGIGQISSEVPQNLSASRPQDRQFILSSKKLLLSDSGFYLCAWSTGQNSPLHFGNGTRLTVT.

The chain combines TRBV9 with TRBJ2-1, with TRBD2 identical over 8 bases. V gave up 0 bases and J gave up 7 bases; unmatched junction bases: 6. Germline lookup yields CDR1 SGDLS and CDR2 YYNGEE. The CDR3 covers 15 residues. The CDR3 spells CASSVDLAGYNEQFF. As DNA, the CDR3 is TGTGCCAGCAGCGTAGACCTAGCGGGCTATAATGAGCAGTTCTTC.

The rearrangement joins TRBV4-2 to TRBJ1-2, with D possibly TRBD1 on 5 matching bases. The germline V gene has CDR1 LGHNA and CDR2 YNFKEQ. This CDR3 region has 16 residues. The germline V and J ends were trimmed by 5 bases and 0 bases, with 16 bases remaining between them. The CDR3 DNA reads TGTGCCAGCAGCTTGGGCGGGGCGTTAGCTAACTATGGCTACACCTTC. It codes for CASSLGGALANYGYTF.

This clone has only one observation. The CDR3 loop is CASSLDGDTEAFF. CDR3 sequence (DNA): TGCGCCAGCAGCTTGGACGGGGACACTGAAGCTTTCTTT. This chain connects TRBV5-1 to TRBJ1-1; D unresolved. Germline lookup yields CDR1 SGHRS and CDR2 YFSETQ. V was pared by 0 bases and J by 3 bases, with 6 bases between. This CDR3 is built from 13 residues. Full variable domain (missing parts from reference TRBV5-1 and TRBJ1-1): KAGVTQTPRYLIKTRGQQVTLSCSPISGHRSVSWYQQTPGQGLQFLFEYFSETQRNKGNFPGRFSGRQFSNSRSEMNVSTLELGDSALYLCASSLDGDTEAFFGQGTRLTVV.

This chain joins TRBV6-1 and TRBJ1-2; 9 nucleotides agree with TRBD1. In germline, CDR1 is MNHNS, CDR2 SASEGT. With 5 bases clipped from V and 8 bases from J, the junction kept 6 bases outside the gene matches. The CDR3 has 13 amino acids. CDR3 sequence (DNA): TGTGCCAGCAGTCAAACAGGGGGCATGGGCTACACCTTC. It specifies CASSQTGGMGYTF.